Listed below are T cell receptor beta chains from one sample, sequenced in a study of blood T cell repertoires in COVID-19. TCRdb's table, derived via immunoSEQ multiplex PCR, lists solely in-frame clones and lacks some. This sample has 270,000 or so clones, with just over 85% found just once. The sequenced material came from peripheral blood. Receptor source: a woman under 40 with active or convalescent COVID-19. Each CDR3 is given with its conserved first and last residue. Fields, in order: clone size, D gene, V gene, J gene, CDR3 protein, CDR3 DNA. D genes are given only for firm matches. Clone size, where shown, is once, few, many, or a class for clones that have expanded.

.,TRBD1,TRBV30,TRBJ1-1,CAWIGTGILLNTEAFF,TGTGCCTGGATCGGGACAGGGATCCTCCTGAACACTGAAGCTTTCTTT
once,TRBD1,TRBV29-1,TRBJ2-7,CSVADRGLSEQYF,TGCAGCGTTGCGGACAGGGGGCTCAGCGAGCAGTACTTC
.,TRBD1,TRBV19,TRBJ2-5,CASSEDRGQETQYF,TGTGCCAGTAGTGAGGACAGGGGGCAAGAGACCCAGTACTTC
.,TRBD1,TRBV27,TRBJ1-2,CASRRIQGQGAAGYTF,TGTGCCAGCAGGCGGATCCAAGGACAGGGGGCCGCTGGCTACACCTTC
.,TRBD1,TRBV9,TRBJ1-5,CASSGGTGQSQPQHF,TGTGCCAGCAGCGGGGGGACAGGGCAATCCCAGCCCCAGCATTTT
.,.,TRBV18,TRBJ1-6,CASSPGGDNSPLHF,TGTGCCAGCTCACCGGGAGGTGATAATTCACCCCTCCACTTT
few,.,TRBV10-3,TRBJ1-4,CATTSGAHNEKLFF,TGTGCCACCACGAGCGGGGCCCATAATGAAAAACTGTTTTTT
medium-sized,.,TRBV5-1,TRBJ2-7,CASSPQGGQYEQYF,TGCGCCAGCAGCCCCCAGGGGGGCCAGTACGAGCAGTACTTC
.,TRBD1,TRBV12-3/TRBV12-4,TRBJ1-2,CASAWGQRYGYTF,TGTGCCAGCGCTTGGGGACAGCGCTATGGCTACACCTTC
.,.,TRBV6-4,TRBJ1-2,CASRPRAGLVVGYTF,TGTGCCAGCAGGCCCAGAGCGGGATTAGTTGTGGGCTACACCTTC
.,.,TRBV6-5,TRBJ1-6,CASSYGGHSPLHF,TGTGCCAGCAGTTACGGGGGCCACTCACCCCTCCACTTT
.,.,TRBV19,TRBJ2-1,CASSIGDTLGEQFF,TGTGCCAGTAGTATCGGGGACACCCTAGGTGAGCAGTTCTTC
.,TRBD1,TRBV4-2,TRBJ2-2,CASSPTGGNTGELFF,TGTGCCAGCAGCCCGACAGGGGGAAACACCGGGGAGCTGTTTTTT
.,.,TRBV30,TRBJ2-1,CAWDKAGRDNEQFF,TGTGCCTGGGATAAGGCGGGGCGGGACAATGAGCAGTTCTTC
.,.,TRBV21-1,TRBJ2-3,CASSSPTSGGGTDTQYF,TGTGCCAGCAGCTCGCCGACTAGCGGGGGGGGCACAGATACGCAGTATTTT
.,.,TRBV24-1,TRBJ2-3,CATSDPGQSTDTQYF,TGTGCCACCAGTGATCCCGGACAGAGCACAGATACGCAGTATTTT
.,.,TRBV4-3,TRBJ2-1,CASSQDLGGSYNEQFF,TGCGCCAGCAGCCAAGATCTAGGGGGCTCCTACAATGAGCAGTTCTTC
.,.,TRBV20-1,TRBJ1-6,CSASELGALHF,TGCAGTGCTAGTGAGCTCGGGGCCCTCCACTTT
.,.,TRBV4-1,TRBJ2-7,CASSQNAGTSYEQYF,TGCGCCAGCAGCCAAAATGCCGGGACTTCCTACGAGCAGTACTTC
.,.,TRBV27,TRBJ1-4,CASSWGGDKLFF,TGTGCCAGCAGTTGGGGAGGGGACAAACTGTTTTTT
.,TRBD1,TRBV18,TRBJ1-4,CASSPAGGREKLFF,TGTGCCAGCTCACCGGCAGGGGGCCGAGAAAAACTGTTTTTT
.,.,TRBV12-3/TRBV12-4,TRBJ2-2,CASSSDTGELFF,TGTGCCAGCAGTTCGGACACCGGGGAGCTGTTTTTT
.,.,TRBV15,TRBJ2-3,CATSSSWRGRHGTQYF,TGTGCCACCAGCAGTTCCTGGCGGGGCCGACACGGTACGCAGTATTTT
.,.,TRBV5-1,TRBJ2-1,CASSLAGAGEQFF,TGCGCCAGCAGCTTGGCCGGGGCGGGAGAGCAGTTCTTC
.,.,TRBV10-2,TRBJ2-1,CASSGLDNEQFF,TGCGCCAGCAGTGGGCTAGACAATGAGCAGTTCTTC
.,.,TRBV7-2,TRBJ2-2,CASSLGASSGGELFF,TGTGCCAGCAGCTTAGGGGCCAGCTCCGGCGGGGAGCTGTTTTTT
.,.,TRBV7-9,TRBJ1-2,CASSLALGHDYGYTF,TGTGCCAGCAGCTTAGCCCTCGGTCACGACTATGGCTACACCTTC
once,TRBD2,TRBV9,TRBJ2-7,CASSVEAGGYEQYF,TGTGCCAGCAGCGTAGAGGCGGGAGGATACGAGCAGTACTTC
.,.,TRBV28,TRBJ2-7,CASSLDTSYEQYF,TGTGCCAGCAGTTTAGACACCTCCTACGAGCAGTACTTC
.,.,TRBV30,TRBJ2-5,CAWSQIDRRQETQYF,TGTGCCTGGAGTCAAATCGACAGGCGTCAAGAGACCCAGTACTTC
.,TRBD1,TRBV7-2,TRBJ1-3,CASSLRDRDRNTIYF,TGTGCCAGCAGCCTAAGGGACAGGGATAGAAACACCATATATTTT